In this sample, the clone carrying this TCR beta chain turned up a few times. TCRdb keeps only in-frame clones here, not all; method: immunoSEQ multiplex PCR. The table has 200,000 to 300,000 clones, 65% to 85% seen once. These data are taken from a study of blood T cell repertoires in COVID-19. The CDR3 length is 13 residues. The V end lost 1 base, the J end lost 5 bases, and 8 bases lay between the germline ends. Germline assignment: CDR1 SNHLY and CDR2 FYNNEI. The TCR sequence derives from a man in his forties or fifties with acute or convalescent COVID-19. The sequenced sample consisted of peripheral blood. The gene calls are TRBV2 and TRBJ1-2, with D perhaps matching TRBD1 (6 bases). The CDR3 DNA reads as TGTGCCAGCAGTGAAGGAGGGGGATATGGCTACACCTTC. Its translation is CASSEGGGYGYTF. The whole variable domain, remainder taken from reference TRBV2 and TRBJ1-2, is EPEVTQTPSHQVTQMGQEVILRCVPISNHLYFYWYRQILGQKVEFLVSFYNNEISEKSEIFDDQFSVERPDGSNFTLKIRSTKLEDSAMYFCASSEGGGYGYTFGSGTRLTVV.